A selection of T cell receptor beta chains follows, all from one sample in a study of T-cell memory formation after mild COVID-19. From the 5' RACE reads, TCRdb called clonotypes with MiXCR, one entry per CDR3 protein. The sample contains 110,000 to 150,000 distinct CDR3 sequences, around 27% of which appear only once. Source material: PBMCs or a T cell subset sorted from them (not recorded which). These receptors originate from an adult woman who had mild COVID-19 (a few samples of this study predate the infection). Cell type and time point are not known. CDR3s include the opening cysteine and the closing phenylalanine or tryptophan. Not all rows give a size; the values are once, few, many and, for expanded clones, a class.

clone_size j_call v_call cdr3_aa
NA TRBJ2-7 TRBV13 CASSGGNYNEQYF
NA TRBJ1-1 TRBV9 CASSVAGQPNTEAFF
NA TRBJ2-7 TRBV7-9 CASSLGDQIYEQYF
few TRBJ2-7 TRBV7-9 CATTRTGSYEQYF
few TRBJ2-7 TRBV20-1 CSAGTSGPPSSYEQYF
few TRBJ1-1 TRBV6-5 CASSYETANTEAFF
NA TRBJ2-7 TRBV30 CAWSVGAGEVQYF
few TRBJ2-5 TRBV5-5 CASSLGRTETQYF
few TRBJ2-7 TRBV18 CASSPSFGHGSYEQYF
NA TRBJ2-7 TRBV27 CASASRDRVIWEQYF
NA TRBJ2-1 TRBV7-9 CASSLGVSEQFF
few TRBJ2-5 TRBV7-9 CASSLLTSGAEETQYF
many TRBJ1-1 TRBV29-1 CSPYRGTEAFF
NA TRBJ2-3 TRBV2 CASSEAFPGLGVGDTQYF
NA TRBJ1-1 TRBV27 CASSLITGAAEAFF
NA TRBJ2-4 TRBV5-1 CASSLYLSENIQYF
few TRBJ2-1 TRBV7-8 CASSAFSGNEQFF
NA TRBJ1-2 TRBV7-6 CASSFNFRLGEPESYGYTF
NA TRBJ1-2 TRBV27 CASSLSGADYGYTF
few TRBJ2-2 TRBV6-4 CASSDGTGGTGELFF
few TRBJ2-5 TRBV7-9 CASGGSFVQETQYF
NA TRBJ2-1 TRBV20-1 CSARDGRVRGSYNEQFF
few TRBJ1-2 TRBV12-3/TRBV12-4 CASSLGEGTYGYTF
few TRBJ1-1 TRBV6-2/TRBV6-3 CASRTANTEAFF
few TRBJ2-1 TRBV6-2/TRBV6-3 CASSATGSEGVDNEQFF
few TRBJ2-7 TRBV4-1 CASSQDQGAGVYEQYF
NA TRBJ1-1 TRBV9 CASSTRGNTEAFF
few TRBJ2-2 TRBV12-3/TRBV12-4 CASSFYGPGELFF